The clone carrying this T cell receptor (beta chain) was detected only once. The data belong to a study of shared clonotypes between healthy human individuals. Looked up from germline, CDR1 is SEHNR and CDR2 is FQNEAQ (reference sequence). The CDR3 extends over 13 amino acids. Deletions cut 0 bases from V and 14 bases from J, with 11 bases between. Profiling relied on immunoSEQ multiplex PCR, and the TCRdb table lists in-frame clones only, not all of them. Of approximately 2,300,000 clones listed, about nine tenths are singletons. The sequence derives from a man aged 18 to 35 in good health. Some clones in this sample may be carry-over from other donors' samples. Sequencing was done on a sample of naive CD4+ T cells from PBMCs. Described subset: CD45RA+ positively selected. The chain links TRBV7-9 to TRBJ1-6; perhaps TRBD1 as D (5 bases). The CDR3 protein is CASSLAAAGALHF. CDR3 coding DNA: TGTGCCAGCAGCTTAGCTGCGGCGGGGGCCCTCCACTTT.